One sample yielded the 21 T cell receptor beta chains listed below, sequenced in a study of human T cells and chemical hapten exposure. Time point indicated: pre-sensitization, week 0. This sample's treatment: therapeutic diphenylcyclopropenone sensitization with weekly scalp DPC. TCRdb analysed the RACE reads with MiXCR anew, one entry per CDR3 protein. The sample contains around 250,000 distinct CDR3 sequences, 8.6% of which appear only once. The material was whole blood, obtained in connection with sensitization to the hapten diphenylcyclopropenone (DPC). These TCRs come from a woman aged 40 to 50 with alopecia areata. Some clones in this sample may be carry-over from other donors' samples.

There are a few counts of this clonotype. The rearrangement joins TRBV7-9 to TRBJ1-2, with no clear D. In germline, CDR1 is SEHNR, CDR2 FQNEAQ (reference sequence). Trimming pared 0 bases from V and 4 bases from J, leaving 9 bases between. This CDR3 is built from 14 residues. The CDR3 is CASSLAGIIYGYTF. The DNA for the CDR3 is TGTGCCAGCAGCTTAGCGGGCATCATCTATGGCTACACCTTC.

The rearrangement joins TRBV28 to TRBJ2-5; D may be TRBD1 or TRBD2 (6 bases each). The CDR3 is 13 amino acids. With 5 bases removed from V and 4 bases from J, the gap between germline ends came to 11 bases. From germline, CDR1 is MDHEN and CDR2 SYDVKM. The CDR3 spells CASSGGLVETQYF. The CDR3 coding sequence is TGTGCCAGCAGTGGGGGGCTTGTAGAGACCCAGTACTTC.

CDR3 in DNA: TGCAGTGCTAGACGTCACCAAGAGACCCAGTACTTC. It codes for CSARRHQETQYF. The gene calls are TRBV20-1 and TRBJ2-5; unclear D gene. V was trimmed by 2 bases and J by 0 bases, leaving 4 bases between them. Germline loops: CDR1 DFQATT, CDR2 SNEGSKA (reference sequence). This CDR3 spans 12 amino acids.

V gene TRBV6-7 combines with J gene TRBJ1-2, with TRBD1 as a possible D gene (6 bases). TRBV6-7 is flagged as an ORF with uncertain function. Trimming pared 2 bases from V and 8 bases from J, leaving 12 bases between. This CDR3 is built from 13 residues. The CDR3 region has the DNA TGTGCCAGCAGTTACACCAGGGGACGCGGCTACACCTTC. It codes for CASSYTRGRGYTF.

The sample holds a few counts of this clonotype. J is TRBJ2-2 and V is TRBV6-2 or TRBV6-3; TRBD1 matches at 8 bases. Trimming removed 0 bases from V and 1 base from J; junction bases left unmatched: 4. CDR3 length: 17 amino acids. CDR1 and CDR2 (germline): MNHEY, SVGEGT. This CDR3 is CASSYSTGTGNTGELFF. Here the CDR3 DNA reads TGTGCCAGCAGTTACTCAACCGGGACAGGGAACACCGGGGAGCTGTTTTTT.

This clonotype was seen only once. This sequence joins TRBV30 and TRBJ2-7; 7 bases match TRBD2. Germline assignment: CDR1 GTSNPN and CDR2 SVGIG (reference sequence). The CDR3 is made up of 13 amino acids. Trimming cost V 4 bases and J 6 bases; bases outside gene matches: 9. This CDR3 is CAWIPGLGREQYF. As DNA, the CDR3 is TGTGCCTGGATCCCCGGACTAGGGCGCGAGCAGTACTTC.

This clonotype was seen a few times. The V call is TRBV6-5, the J call TRBJ2-3, with TRBD2 matching 13 bases. CDR3 length: 19 residues. CDR1 and CDR2 (germline): MNHEY, SVGAGI. V trimming: 0 bases; J trimming: 5 bases; junction bases outside the gene matches: 11. The CDR3 loop is CASSYSYRTSGRALDTQYF. CDR3 DNA: TGTGCCAGCAGTTACTCATATCGTACTAGCGGGAGGGCCTTAGATACGCAGTATTTT.

V gene TRBV6-2 or TRBV6-3 combines with J gene TRBJ2-1; TRBD2 is a possible D gene (7 bases). V lost 5 bases and J lost 0, with 11 bases in between. The germline gives CDR1 MNHEY, CDR2 SVGEGT. This CDR3 region has 15 residues. The CDR3 DNA is TGTGCCAGCAGTATCGCGGGGGCCTCCTACAATGAGCAGTTCTTC. Translation: CASSIAGASYNEQFF.

The chain links TRBV7-9 to TRBJ1-4; D not resolved. The CDR3 spans 12 residues. The germline gives CDR1 SEHNR, CDR2 FQNEAQ (reference sequence). V lost 5 bases and J lost 8, with 9 bases in between. Written as DNA, the CDR3 is TGTGCCAGCAGCCCAGAAGGGGAAAAACTGTTTTTT. Its protein is CASSPEGEKLFF. The full variable domain, in which reference TRBV7-9 and TRBJ1-4 provide the parts outside the CDR3, is DTGVSQNPRHKITKRGQNVTFRCDPISEHNRLYWYRQTLGQGPEFLTYFQNEAQLEKSRLLSDRFSAERPKGSFSTLEIQRTEQGDSAMYLCASSPEGEKLFFGSGTQLSVL.

The chain couples TRBV4-3 to TRBJ2-7, with 7 nucleotides matching TRBD2. After removal of 1 base from V and 4 bases from J, the junction contained 7 bases not matched to a gene. Germline CDR1 LGHNA, CDR2 YSLEER. The CDR3 sequence is 15 residues long. The CDR3 loop reads CASSQAPGGGYEQYF. In DNA form, the CDR3 reads TGCGCCAGCAGCCAAGCTCCGGGAGGAGGGTACGAGCAGTACTTC.

The chain is built from TRBV7-9 and TRBJ2-7, with D tentatively TRBD1 or TRBD2 (5 bases each). Trimming took off 4 bases at V and 3 bases at J, with 19 bases between the two ends. Germline loops: CDR1 SEHNR, CDR2 FQNEAQ (reference sequence). This CDR3 is 16 amino acids long. CDR3: CASSSPLGRDLYEQYF. The CDR3 DNA sequence: TGTGCCAGCAGCTCGCCTTTGGGACGGGACCTCTACGAGCAGTACTTC.

This clonotype has at least ten counts. This chain joins TRBV10-3 and TRBJ2-2, with D tentatively TRBD1 (5 bases). Germline CDR1 ENHRY, CDR2 SYGVKD. The CDR3 length is 14 residues. Trimming removed 10 bases from V and 1 base from J, with 13 bases in between. The CDR3 bases are TGTGCCACCTATTCGACAGTGAACACCGGGGAGCTGTTTTTT. This translates into CATYSTVNTGELFF.

The chain is built from TRBV7-7 and TRBJ1-1; maybe TRBD1 (5 bases). The CDR3 is 15 amino acids. Germline CDR1 is SSHAT and CDR2 is FNYEAQ (reference sequence). As DNA, the CDR3 is TGTGCTAGCTCTCCGGGACGGCACACGAACACTGAAGCTTTCTTT. It is translated as CASSPGRHTNTEAFF.

This clonotype has at least ten counts. V usage is TRBV4-3 and J usage is TRBJ2-7, with TRBD1 matching over 7 bases. The CDR3 length is 15 residues. V lost 0 bases and J lost 3; bases outside the gene matches: 5. The germline gives CDR1 LGHNA, CDR2 YSLEER. The CDR3 reads CASSQDKTGFYEQYF. DNA for the CDR3: TGCGCCAGCAGCCAAGATAAGACAGGGTTCTACGAGCAGTACTTC.

The sample holds a few counts of this clonotype. The rearrangement joins TRBV9 to TRBJ2-3, with D unclear. CDR3 size: 13 residues. Germline V CDR1 and CDR2: SGDLS, YYNGEE. Trimming shortened V by 4 bases and J by 6 bases, and 12 bases separated the two germline ends. The CDR3 reads CASSLEGLDTQYF. The DNA of the CDR3 is TGTGCCAGCAGCCTAGAAGGTTTGGATACGCAGTATTTT.

The rearrangement uses TRBV6-5 and TRBJ1-6, with 12 bases lining up with TRBD1. The germline V gene encodes CDR1 MNHEY and CDR2 SVGAGI. J gave up 7 bases and V 5 bases, and 15 bases lay outside the gene matches. The CDR3 totals 19 residues. The CDR3 DNA is TGTGCCAGCAGTAGAACCGGGACAGGGGGCGCTTTAGGAAATTCACCCCTCCACTTT. Translation: CASSRTGTGGALGNSPLHF.

Here the CDR3 DNA reads TGTGCCAGCAGTTACTCGTCAGTTTATGAGCAGTTCTTC. Translating it yields CASSYSSVYEQFF. The chain couples TRBV6-2 or TRBV6-3 to TRBJ2-1; D is uncertain. There are 13 residues in the CDR3. CDR1 is MNHEY and CDR2 is SVGEGT in the germline V gene. V was shortened by 0 bases and J by 8 bases, with 8 bases between the two germline ends.

This clonotype has only a few counts. This sequence joins TRBV20-1 and TRBJ2-7; D is perhaps TRBD1 or TRBD2 (5 bases each). V was cut by 3 bases and J by 2 bases, with 17 bases left in between. The CDR3 totals 15 residues. In germline, CDR1 is DFQATT, CDR2 SNEGSKA (reference sequence). CDR3 bases: TGCAGTGCTAGTGATCGGCAGGGAGAACCCTACGAGCAGTACTTC. Translation: CSASDRQGEPYEQYF.

This clonotype has a count of ten or more. The chain links TRBV29-1 to TRBJ2-3; D might be TRBD2 (5 bases). This CDR3 spans 11 amino acids. The ends were cut back, 3 bases at V and 5 bases at J, with 6 bases in the middle. CDR1 SQVTM and CDR2 ANQGSEA come from the germline V gene. The CDR3 sequence: CSVDRGDTQYF. The DNA of the CDR3 is TGCAGCGTTGATCGGGGAGATACGCAGTATTTT.

There are a few counts of this clonotype. The chain links TRBV27 to TRBJ2-2; unclear D gene. Germline values: CDR1 MNHEY, CDR2 SMNVEV (reference sequence). Between the trimmed V and J ends, which lost 6 bases and 1 base, there was a span of 9 bases. The CDR3 is 14 amino acids. The CDR3 spells CASSNTLNTGELFF. The CDR3 DNA reads as TGTGCCAGCAGCAATACCTTGAACACCGGGGAGCTGTTTTTT.

This clonotype occurred a few times. The chain couples TRBV29-1 to TRBJ2-5; D may be TRBD1 (6 bases). The V end lost 6 bases, the J end lost 5 bases, and 16 bases lay between the germline ends. In germline, CDR1 is SQVTM, CDR2 ANQGSEA. The length of the CDR3 is 13 residues. The CDR3 DNA is TGCAGCGTGGAACAGACAGGCGGCGAGACCCAGTACTTC. Amino acids: CSVEQTGGETQYF. Full variable domain (outside the CDR3, taken from reference TRBV29-1 and TRBJ2-5): SAVISQKPSRDICQRGTSLTIQCQVDSQVTMMFWYRQQPGQSLTLIATANQGSEATYESGFVIDKFPISRPNLTFSTLTVSNMSPEDSSIYLCSVEQTGGETQYFGPGTRLLVL.